This is a list of T cell receptor beta chains from one sample in a study of vaccination effects on CD4 cells after COVID-19. Libraries were prepared by immunoSEQ multiplex PCR; TCRdb keeps only in-frame clonotypes and omits some of them. The table lists around 66,000 clones, about 67% of them singletons. These TCRs are of unknown antigen specificity. The sample was CD4+ T cells from PBMCs cultured without peptide, taken after COVID-19 vaccination. These TCRs come from a human donor who received a COVID-19 vaccine. Each CDR3 is given with its conserved first and last residue. The order of the fields is V gene, D gene, CDR3 protein. A D gene is named only where the DNA matches it firmly.

TRBV6-2/TRBV6-3 - CASSYSRQVTDTQYF
TRBV5-1 TRBD1 CASSLAADRVVPFF
TRBV5-1 - CASSSTGTYNSPLHF
TRBV2 TRBD1 CASSRGQGRINSPLHF
TRBV29-1 - CSVRGPYNEQFF
TRBV5-8 TRBD1 CASSLDRQGRGYGYTF
TRBV3-1/TRBV3-2 TRBD1 CASSLRQGLGYGYTF
TRBV15 - CATSRVISQPGELFF
TRBV10-3 TRBD1 CAISPGQGLGTEAFF
TRBV29-1 - CSVYGDRNYGYTF
TRBV2 TRBD2 CASSEEARGGIDTQYF
TRBV7-9 - CASSLTGVGTEAFF
TRBV5-1 TRBD1 CASRLQGAHEKLFF
TRBV21-1 - CASSRRGVEGYTF
TRBV7-8 - CASSRVWAYGYTF
TRBV4-3 - CASSQSRAQGFSRGYTF
TRBV7-2 TRBD1 CASSWTGYTEAFF
TRBV7-3 - CASSQSGATLIETQYF
TRBV21-1 - CASSKERRGQGAGKETQYF
TRBV15 - CATSRRDNTEAFF
TRBV6-1 TRBD1 CASSEPGTDRDEKLFF
TRBV5-1 - CASSPGSSGNTIYF
TRBV4-3 - CASSPSTATNEKLFF
TRBV19 - CASSINSPETQYF